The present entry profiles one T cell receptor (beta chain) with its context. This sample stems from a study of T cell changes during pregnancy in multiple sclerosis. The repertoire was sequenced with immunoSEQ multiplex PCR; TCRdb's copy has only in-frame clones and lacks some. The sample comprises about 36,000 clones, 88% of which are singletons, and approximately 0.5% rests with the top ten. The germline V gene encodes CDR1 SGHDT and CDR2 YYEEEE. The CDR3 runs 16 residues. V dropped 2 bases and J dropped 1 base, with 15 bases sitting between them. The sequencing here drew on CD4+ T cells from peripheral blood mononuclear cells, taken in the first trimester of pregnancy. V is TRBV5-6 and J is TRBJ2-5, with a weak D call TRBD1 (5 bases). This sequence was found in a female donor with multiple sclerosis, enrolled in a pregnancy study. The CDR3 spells CASSLRIGAIQETQYF. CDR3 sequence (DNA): TGTGCCAGCAGCTTAAGAATTGGGGCCATCCAAGAGACCCAGTACTTC.